Below, 5 T cell receptor beta chains from the same sample are listed, as sequenced in a study of blood T cell repertoires in COVID-19 (dated by TCRdb to 2020 to 2021). The protocol used for the library was the immunoSEQ multiplex PCR assay. Drawn from immuneACCESS, this table holds only the in-frame rearrangements with V and J called that TCRdb kept. Clones are partly lost; checked studies trace under half to an unresolved V gene and leave the rest unexplained. The sample has 93,000 or so clones on record, roughly 87% of them singletons. Of the sample, more than 5.5% is held by the ten largest clones. The specimen was peripheral blood. The receptors originated from a human donor in a cohort sampled during active COVID-19.

The chain is built from TRBV4-1 and TRBJ2-1; D is possibly TRBD2 (7 bases). The CDR3 loop spans 16 amino acids. Trimming stripped 4 bases from V and 9 bases from J, with 22 bases between. Germline V CDR1 and CDR2: MGHRA, YSYEKL. The CDR3 sequence: CASSPTRGGAFSEQFF. The CDR3 DNA sequence: TGCGCCAGCAGCCCCACGAGGGGGGGGGCCTTCAGTGAGCAGTTCTTC.

The chain joins TRBV7-2 to TRBJ1-4; D may be TRBD1 (6 bases). The CDR3 length is 15 residues. CDR1 is SGHTA and CDR2 is FQGNSA in the germline V gene. The V end lost 4 bases, the J end lost 8 bases, and 17 bases lay between the germline ends. The DNA of the CDR3 is TGTGCCAGCAGCTCTGTACAGGGCGCAGAGGAAAAACTGTTTTTT. Amino acid sequence: CASSSVQGAEEKLFF. Using reference TRBV7-2 and TRBJ1-4 for the parts outside the CDR3, the full variable domain is GAGVSQSPSNKVTEKGKDVELRCDPISGHTALYWYRQSLGQGLEFLIYFQGNSAPDKSGLPSDRFSAERTGGSVSTLTIQRTQQEDSAVYLCASSSVQGAEEKLFFGSGTQLSVL.

This rearrangement joins TRBV4-1 to TRBJ2-1, with TRBD2 matching 7 bases. With 5 bases clipped from V and 5 bases from J, the junction kept 9 bases outside the gene matches. The CDR3 sequence is 15 residues long. Germline V gives CDR1 MGHRA, CDR2 YSYEKL. CDR3 region: CASSSPGTKDNEQFF. The CDR3 region has the DNA TGCGCCAGCAGCTCTCCCGGGACTAAAGACAATGAGCAGTTCTTC.

The chain carries TRBV19 and TRBJ1-2; TRBD1 might be the D (6 bases). Per the germline V gene, CDR1 is LNHDA and CDR2 is SQIVND (reference sequence). The CDR3 is 14 amino acids. Trimming took off 2 bases at V and 7 bases at J, with 14 bases between the two ends. For the CDR3, the DNA is TGTGCCAGTAGTATACAACAGGGAGTAGGTGGCTACACCTTC. It is translated as CASSIQQGVGGYTF.

This clone has a handful of counts. This chain uses TRBV18 with TRBJ2-7, with D unclear. There are 14 residues in the CDR3. Germline V gene lookup returns CDR1 KGHSH and CDR2 LQKENI. Trimming took off 5 bases at V and 3 bases at J, with 14 bases between the two ends. The CDR3 is CASSGSRGYYEQYF. CDR3 nucleotide sequence: TGTGCCAGCTCAGGGTCGCGCGGCTACTACGAGCAGTACTTC.